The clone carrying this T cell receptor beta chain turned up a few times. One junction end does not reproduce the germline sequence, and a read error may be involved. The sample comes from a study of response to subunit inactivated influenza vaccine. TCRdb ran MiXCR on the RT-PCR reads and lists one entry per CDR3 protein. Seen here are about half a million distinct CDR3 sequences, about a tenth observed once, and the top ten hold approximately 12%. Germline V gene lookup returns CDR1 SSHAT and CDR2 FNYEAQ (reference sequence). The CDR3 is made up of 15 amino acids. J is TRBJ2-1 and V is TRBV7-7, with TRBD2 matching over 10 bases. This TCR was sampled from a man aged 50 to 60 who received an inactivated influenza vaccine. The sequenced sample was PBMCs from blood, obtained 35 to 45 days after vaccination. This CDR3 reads CASKRGLAEDNEQFF. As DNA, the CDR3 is TGTGCTAGCAAACGAGGACTAGCGGAGGACAATGAGCAGTTCTTC.